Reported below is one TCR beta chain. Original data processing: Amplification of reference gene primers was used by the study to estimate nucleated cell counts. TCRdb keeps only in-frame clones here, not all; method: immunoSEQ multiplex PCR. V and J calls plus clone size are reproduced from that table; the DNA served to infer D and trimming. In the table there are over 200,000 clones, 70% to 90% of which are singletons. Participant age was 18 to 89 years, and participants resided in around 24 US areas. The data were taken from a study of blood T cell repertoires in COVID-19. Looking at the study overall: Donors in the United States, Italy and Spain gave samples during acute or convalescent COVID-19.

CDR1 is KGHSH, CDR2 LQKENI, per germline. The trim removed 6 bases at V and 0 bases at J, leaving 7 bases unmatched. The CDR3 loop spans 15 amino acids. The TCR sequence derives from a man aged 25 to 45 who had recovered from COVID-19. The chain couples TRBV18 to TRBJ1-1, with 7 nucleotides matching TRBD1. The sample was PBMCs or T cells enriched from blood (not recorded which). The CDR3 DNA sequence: TGTGCCAGCTCGTTGATGACAGGGATGAACACTGAAGCTTTCTTT. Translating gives CASSLMTGMNTEAFF.